This T cell receptor (beta chain) was identified in a study of T cells in Graves' hyperthyroidism and ophthalmopathy. The overall study: Blood was drawn when the patient was first diagnosed and still untreated.

Authors of the study amplified TCR beta CDR3 regions from RNA transcripts. An initial round of RT-PCR targeting the TCR CDR3 relied on the HTBI primer set. TCRdb reanalysed the multiplex PCR reads using MiXCR and keeps one entry per CDR3 protein. The table lists about 640,000 distinct CDR3 sequences, around 15% of them singletons. A word on this clonotype: What it binds is unknown.

CDR3 size: 18 residues. 10 ml fresh peripheral blood yielded the PBMCs. Points from the study as a whole: Among thyroid clonotypes expanded above 0.001, most also appeared in blood. A model of 13 V-J features distinguished ophthalmopathy from stable hyperthyroidism.

The clonotype originates from a woman aged 50 to 60 with Graves' ophthalmopathy. V is TRBV3-2 and J is TRBJ1-1; the DNA was not used to check the table's D call, TRBD1. TRBV3-2 has pseudogene status. The sequenced sample consisted of blood. CDR3 sequence: CASSQGRARGRVNTEAFF. DNA of the CDR3: TGTGCCAGCAGCCAAGGCCGGGCCAGGGGAAGGGTGAACACTGAAGCTTTCTTT.